Listed here are 13 T cell receptor beta chains from one sample, sequenced in a study of T cell changes during pregnancy in multiple sclerosis. Profiled with immunoSEQ multiplex PCR; TCRdb holds only in-frame clones, not every one. This sample carries tens of thousands of clones, 85% to 95% of them seen once, and the ten largest clones take 0.2% to 0.3%. This specimen consisted of CD4+ T cells from peripheral blood mononuclear cells, obtained in the second trimester of pregnancy. Receptors originate from a female donor with multiple sclerosis, enrolled in a pregnancy study.

The chain uses TRBV5-1 and TRBJ1-1; a possible D gene is TRBD1 (5 bases). Trimming cost V 0 bases and J 4 bases, with 10 bases left between them. The CDR3 runs to 14 residues. Germline V lookup: CDR1 SGHRS, CDR2 YFSETQ. The chain's CDR3 is CASSLGGVVTEAFF. The CDR3 DNA is TGCGCCAGCAGCTTGGGGGGCGTCGTCACTGAAGCTTTCTTT.

This chain links TRBV7-8 with TRBJ1-4; D is perhaps TRBD1 (5 bases). With 5 bases removed from V and 5 bases from J, the gap between germline ends came to 18 bases. CDR1 and CDR2 from the germline V gene are SGHVS and FQNEAQ. There are 16 residues in the CDR3. CDR3 loop: CASSGLADRLNEKLFF. In DNA, the CDR3 is TGTGCCAGCAGCGGCTTAGCCGACAGATTAAATGAAAAACTGTTTTTT.

The chain links TRBV4-2 to TRBJ2-2, with D tentatively TRBD1 (7 bases). Germline V gene sequence: CDR1 LGHNA, CDR2 YNFKEQ. This CDR3 contains 17 residues. V was clipped by 4 bases and J by 1 base, with 16 bases between them. The CDR3 bases are TGTGCCAGCAGCCTCAGGGGGGAGTCCCTGAACACCGGGGAGCTGTTTTTT. This codes for CASSLRGESLNTGELFF.

V gene TRBV18 combines with J gene TRBJ2-7; 8 bases agree with TRBD2. The V segment lost 3 bases and the J segment 0 bases; nucleotides outside the gene matches: 10. The CDR3 contains 17 residues. Germline V gene lookup returns CDR1 KGHSH and CDR2 LQKENI. CDR3 region: CASSPLGGGGISYEQYF. In DNA, the CDR3 is TGTGCCAGCTCACCCCTCGGGGGGGGTGGGATCTCCTACGAGCAGTACTTC.

V usage is TRBV23-1 and J usage is TRBJ2-3; D might be TRBD2 (6 bases). TRBV23-1 carries the ORF label, with uncertain function. V lost 8 bases to trimming and J lost 8 bases, with 17 bases between them. The CDR3 consists of 13 residues. As DNA, the CDR3 is TGCGCCAGCTTTCCCCGGGAGTTGGGTACGCAGTATTTT. Its protein product is CASFPRELGTQYF.

This clone turned up a few times. The chain has TRBV29-1 and TRBJ1-4, with D possibly TRBD1 on 6 matching bases. Germline V lookup: CDR1 SQVTM, CDR2 ANQGSEA. CDR3 length: 11 residues. V lost 6 bases and J lost 4, with 6 bases in between. CDR3 sequence (DNA): TGCAGCGTGGGACATAATGAAAAACTGTTTTTT. Its translation: CSVGHNEKLFF.

The V and J genes are TRBV11-2 and TRBJ2-5, with D tentatively TRBD1 (5 bases). The CDR3 has 13 residues. The V end was cut by 3 bases, the J end by 5 bases, with 10 bases between. Germline CDR1 and CDR2: SGHAT and FQNNGV. CDR3 region: CASSFGHRETQYF. The CDR3 DNA follows: TGTGCCAGCAGCTTCGGACATCGGGAGACCCAGTACTTC. Filled out from reference TRBV11-2 and TRBJ2-5, the complete variable domain reads EAGVAQSPRYKIIEKRQSVAFWCNPISGHATLYWYQQILGQGPKLLIQFQNNGVVDDSQLPKDRFSAERLKGVDSTLKIQPAKLEDSAVYLCASSFGHRETQYFGPGTRLLVL.

The V gene is TRBV5-1, the J gene TRBJ2-5; 10 bases line up with TRBD2. The CDR3 sequence is 16 residues long. V gave up 0 bases and J gave up 2 bases; unmatched junction bases: 4. Per the germline V gene, CDR1 is SGHRS and CDR2 is YFSETQ. The CDR3 nucleotides are TGCGCCAGCAGCTTGGATCAAGCGGGGGGGCAAGAGACCCAGTACTTC. It codes for CASSLDQAGGQETQYF.

The V and J genes are TRBV4-1 and TRBJ1-1; D remains ambiguous. Trimming cost V 0 bases and J 1 base, with 9 bases left between them. The CDR3 loop spans 15 amino acids. The germline CDR1 and CDR2 sequences are MGHRA and YSYEKL. The CDR3 reads CASSQEGDGNTEAFF. DNA for the CDR3: TGCGCCAGCAGCCAAGAAGGAGACGGGAACACTGAAGCTTTCTTT.

The gene calls are TRBV6-4 and TRBJ2-1; 11 nucleotides line up with TRBD2. Trimming removed 0 bases from V and 6 bases from J; junction bases left unmatched: 1. Germline-derived CDR1 and CDR2 are MRHNA and SNTAGT. This CDR3 is built from 15 residues. This chain's CDR3 is CASSDSSGGANEQFF. The CDR3 nucleotides are TGTGCCAGCAGTGACTCTAGCGGGGGGGCCAATGAGCAGTTCTTC.

J is TRBJ1-6 and V is TRBV7-6; D uncertain. With 1 base removed from V and 5 bases from J, the gap between germline ends came to 9 bases. The CDR3 is 15 amino acids. Germline CDR1 and CDR2: SGHVS and FNYEAQ. CDR3 amino acids: CASSLGRQNNSPLHF. CDR3 DNA: TGTGCCAGCAGCTTAGGTCGTCAGAATAATTCACCCCTCCACTTT. Supplemented by reference TRBV7-6 and TRBJ1-6, the full variable domain reads GAGVSQSPRYKVTKRGQDVALRCDPISGHVSLYWYRQALGQGPEFLTYFNYEAQQDKSGLPNDRFSAERPEGSISTLTIQRTEQRDSAMYRCASSLGRQNNSPLHFGNGTRLTVT.

J is TRBJ1-2 and V is TRBV2; 8 positions match TRBD1. J was trimmed by 6 bases and V by 8 bases; bases with no gene match: 11. CDR3 length equals 14 residues. CDR1 and CDR2 from the germline V gene are SNHLY and FYNNEI. CDR3 sequence reads: CASEVGQGQNGYTF. CDR3 in DNA: TGTGCCAGCGAGGTTGGACAGGGACAAAATGGCTACACCTTC.

V and J are TRBV6-1 and TRBJ1-6; D remains unclear. This CDR3 has 13 amino acids. Trimming removed 4 bases at V and 8 bases at J, with 9 bases between. Germline CDR1 is MNHNS and CDR2 is SASEGT. The CDR3 region is CASSVEAHSPLHF. For the CDR3, the DNA is TGTGCCAGCAGTGTTGAAGCTCATTCACCCCTCCACTTT.